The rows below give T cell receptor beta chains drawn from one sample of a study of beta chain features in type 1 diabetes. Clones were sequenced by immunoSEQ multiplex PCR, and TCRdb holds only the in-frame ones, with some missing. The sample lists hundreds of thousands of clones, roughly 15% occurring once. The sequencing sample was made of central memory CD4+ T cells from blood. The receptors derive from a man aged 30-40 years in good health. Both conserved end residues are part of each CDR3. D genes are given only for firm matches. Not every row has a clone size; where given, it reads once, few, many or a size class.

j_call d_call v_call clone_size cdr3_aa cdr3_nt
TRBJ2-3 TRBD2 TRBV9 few CASSELAGGGTDTQYF TGTGCCAGCAGCGAACTAGCGGGAGGGGGCACAGATACGCAGTATTTT
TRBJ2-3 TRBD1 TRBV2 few CASSEGTGEFTDTQYF TGTGCCAGCAGTGAAGGGACAGGAGAATTCACAGATACGCAGTATTTT
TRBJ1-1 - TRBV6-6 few CASLAGVGMNTEAFF TGTGCCAGCCTTGCAGGGGTGGGGATGAACACTGAAGCTTTCTTT
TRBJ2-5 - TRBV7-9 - CASSFRRPQETQYF TGTGCCAGCAGCTTTAGGCGCCCACAAGAGACCCAGTACTTC
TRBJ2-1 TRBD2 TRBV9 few CASSGTSGLNEQFF TGTGCCAGCAGCGGGACTAGCGGCTTGAATGAGCAGTTCTTC
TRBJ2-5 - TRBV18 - CASSPGEWAQQETQYF TGTGCCAGCTCTCCCGGCGAATGGGCGCAGCAAGAGACCCAGTACTTC
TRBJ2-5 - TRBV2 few CASSGDQETQYF TGTGCCAGCAGTGGTGACCAAGAGACCCAGTACTTC
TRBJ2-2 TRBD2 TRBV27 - CASSSPGLAAGELFF TGTGCCAGCAGTTCGCCGGGACTAGCAGCCGGGGAGCTGTTTTTT
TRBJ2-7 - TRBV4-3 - CASSQDGFRGRSKNSYEQYF TGCGCCAGCAGCCAAGATGGTTTCCGGGGTCGGAGCAAAAACTCCTACGAGCAGTACTTC
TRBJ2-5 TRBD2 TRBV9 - CASSVGSLAGGPETQYF TGTGCCAGCAGCGTAGGGTCTTTAGCGGGAGGGCCGGAGACCCAGTACTTC
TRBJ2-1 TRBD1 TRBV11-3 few CASSREGTGVNEQFF TGTGCCAGCAGCCGCGAGGGGACAGGAGTCAATGAGCAGTTCTTC
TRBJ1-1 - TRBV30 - CAWSVWGESTEAFF TGTGCCTGGAGTGTGTGGGGGGAGAGCACTGAAGCTTTCTTT
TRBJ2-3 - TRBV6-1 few CASIGLDTQYF TGTGCCAGCATCGGATTAGATACGCAGTATTTT
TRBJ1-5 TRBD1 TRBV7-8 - CASSAQGRNQPQHF TGTGCCAGCAGCGCACAGGGGCGCAATCAGCCCCAGCATTTT
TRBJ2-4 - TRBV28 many CASSPGQGKNIQYF TGTGCCAGCAGCCCGGGTCAGGGGAAAAACATTCAGTACTTC
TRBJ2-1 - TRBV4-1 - CASKRDTRNEQFF TGCGCCAGCAAAAGGGACACTCGCAATGAGCAGTTCTTC
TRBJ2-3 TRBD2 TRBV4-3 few CASSDRTSGSFTDTQYF TGCGCCAGCAGTGACCGGACTAGCGGGAGCTTCACAGATACGCAGTATTTT
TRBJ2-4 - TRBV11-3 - CASSLGEGVTKNIQYF TGTGCCAGCAGCTTAGGGGAAGGGGTCACCAAAAACATTCAGTACTTC
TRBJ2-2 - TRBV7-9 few CASSPPRGAGELFF TGTGCCAGCAGCCCCCCGCGAGGGGCCGGGGAGCTGTTTTTT
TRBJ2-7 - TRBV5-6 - CASSRRGTGGEQYF TGTGCCAGCAGCCGGAGGGGGACCGGCGGCGAGCAGTACTTC
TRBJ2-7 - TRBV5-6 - CASGKIEQYF TGTGCCAGCGGGAAAATCGAGCAGTACTTC
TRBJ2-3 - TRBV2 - CASGYGIDTDTQYF TGTGCCAGCGGTTACGGGATTGACACAGATACGCAGTATTTT
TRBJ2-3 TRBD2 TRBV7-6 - CASSLAGGRADTQYF TGTGCCAGTTCTTTAGCGGGGGGGCGGGCAGATACGCAGTATTTT
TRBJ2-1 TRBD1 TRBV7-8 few CASSLVQGAGPQHNEQFF TGTGCCAGCAGCTTAGTACAGGGGGCTGGCCCCCAACACAATGAGCAGTTCTTC
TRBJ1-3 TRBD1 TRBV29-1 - CSGSKRDRSGNTIYF TGCAGCGGCAGCAAGCGGGACAGGTCAGGAAACACCATATATTTT
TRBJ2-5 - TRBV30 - CAWSLLAEETRYF TGTGCCTGGAGTCTACTGGCGGAAGAGACCCGGTACTTC
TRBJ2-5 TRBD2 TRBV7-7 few CASSQVGSGGETQYF TGCGCCAGCAGCCAAGTGGGTAGCGGGGGGGAGACCCAGTACTTC
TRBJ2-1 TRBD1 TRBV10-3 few CAISLQGASYNEQFF TGTGCCATCAGCCTACAGGGGGCATCCTACAATGAGCAGTTCTTC
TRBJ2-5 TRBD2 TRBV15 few CATSRDLAAETQYF TGTGCCACCAGCAGAGACCTAGCGGCAGAGACCCAGTACTTC
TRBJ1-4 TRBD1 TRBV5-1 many CASSPDGQGNEKLFF TGCGCCAGCAGCCCAGATGGACAGGGGAATGAAAAACTGTTTTTT
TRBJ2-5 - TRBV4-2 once CASSQDLGGRETQYF TGTGCCAGCAGCCAAGATCTAGGGGGAAGGGAGACCCAGTACTTC